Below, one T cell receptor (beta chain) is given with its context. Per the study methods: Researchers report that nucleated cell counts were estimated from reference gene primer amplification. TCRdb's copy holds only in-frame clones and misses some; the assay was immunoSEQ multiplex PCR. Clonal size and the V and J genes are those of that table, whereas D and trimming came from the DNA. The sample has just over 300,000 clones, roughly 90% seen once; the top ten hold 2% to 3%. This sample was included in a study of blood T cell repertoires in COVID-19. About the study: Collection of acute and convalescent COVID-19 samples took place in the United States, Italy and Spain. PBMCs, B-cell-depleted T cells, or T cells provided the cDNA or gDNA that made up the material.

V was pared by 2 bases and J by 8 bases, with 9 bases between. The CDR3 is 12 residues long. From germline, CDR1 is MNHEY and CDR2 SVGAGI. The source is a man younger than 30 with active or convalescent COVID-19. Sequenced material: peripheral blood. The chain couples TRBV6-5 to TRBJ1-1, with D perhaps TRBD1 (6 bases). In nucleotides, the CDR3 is TGTGCCAGCAGTTACAGGGGGTTCGAAGCTTTCTTT. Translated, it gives CASSYRGFEAFF.